Listed below are T cell receptor beta chains from one sample, sequenced in a study of T cell repertoires in cytomegalovirus infection. TCRdb re-analysed the reads in MiXCR, keeping a single row per CDR3 protein. This table has approximately 490,000 distinct CDR3 sequences, approximately 10% appearing once. Sequenced material: PBMCs. The receptors derive from a human donor in good health (CMV status not recorded). Some clones in this sample may be carry-over from other donors' samples. Both conserved end residues are part of each CDR3. D genes are given only for firm matches. Rows give clone size only sometimes, using once, few, many, or a class for an expanded clone.

v_gene	j_gene	len	abundance	d_gene	CDR3aa	CDR3nt
TRBV9	TRBJ1-1	17	.	TRBD1	CASTLHQSGQMNTEAFF	TGTGCCAGCACCCTCCATCAATCGGGACAGATGAACACTGAAGCTTTCTTT
TRBV2	TRBJ1-5	15	.	.	CASSRTDNSNQPQHF	TGTGCCAGCAGTCGGACGGATAATAGCAATCAGCCCCAGCATTTT
TRBV12-5	TRBJ2-3	16	few	.	CASGLDLDSSTDTQYF	TGTGCTAGTGGTTTGGATCTGGATTCTAGCACAGATACGCAGTATTTT
TRBV6-2/TRBV6-3	TRBJ2-5	15	many	.	CASSYTDALMETQYF	TGTGCCAGCAGTTACACTGACGCCTTGATGGAGACCCAGTACTTC
TRBV7-9	TRBJ1-1	12	many	.	CASSSSTVEAFF	TGTGCCAGCAGCTCCTCGACAGTCGAAGCTTTCTTT
TRBV20-1	TRBJ2-2	13	few	.	CSAGLLNTGELFF	TGCAGTGCTGGACTACTCAACACCGGGGAGCTGTTTTTT
TRBV4-1	TRBJ1-5	14	many	.	CASSQGGTGQPQHF	TGCGCCAGCAGCCAGGGGGGCACAGGTCAGCCCCAGCATTTT
TRBV7-2	TRBJ2-1	17	many	.	CASSLAPTRRRHNEQFF	TGTGCCAGCAGCTTAGCGCCTACTAGACGGAGGCACAATGAGCAGTTCTTC
TRBV7-2	TRBJ2-1	12	many	TRBD1	CASSSYRGSPFF	TGTGCCAGCAGCTCTTACAGGGGAAGTCCGTTCTTC
TRBV7-8	TRBJ1-4	19	many	.	CASSLEVGRLLTNNEKLFF	TGTGCCAGCAGCTTAGAGGTCGGCAGACTGTTGACCAATAATGAAAAACTGTTTTTT
TRBV7-9	TRBJ1-1	15	many	.	CASSASGTLNTEAFF	TGTGCCAGCAGCGCATCCGGGACACTGAACACTGAAGCTTTCTTT
TRBV11-1	TRBJ1-1	15	many	.	CASSLDGGGNTEAFF	TGTGCCAGCAGCTTAGACGGGGGAGGGAACACTGAAGCTTTCTTT
TRBV7-8	TRBJ2-2	14	few	.	CASSSIGGSGELFF	TGTGCCAGCAGCTCCATCGGTGGGTCCGGGGAGCTGTTTTTT
TRBV24-1	TRBJ2-1	13	.	.	CATRDSSYNEQFF	TGTGCCACCAGGGACAGTTCCTACAATGAGCAGTTCTTC
TRBV18	TRBJ1-1	13	many	.	CASSPGFTTEAFF	TGTGCCAGCTCACCAGGGTTCACGACTGAAGCTTTCTTT
TRBV7-9	TRBJ2-7	13	many	.	CASSLEAEYEQYF	TGTGCCAGCAGCTTAGAGGCAGAATACGAGCAGTACTTC
TRBV23-1	TRBJ2-2	13	few	.	CASPRQETGELFF	TGCGCCAGCCCCCGGCAGGAGACCGGGGAGCTGTTTTTT
TRBV12-3/TRBV12-4	TRBJ1-6	16	many	.	CASSHRERWDNSPLHF	TGTGCCAGCAGTCACAGGGAAAGGTGGGATAATTCACCCCTCCACTTT
TRBV20-1	TRBJ1-6	14	many	.	CSARDRVYNSPLHF	TGCAGTGCTAGAGACAGGGTTTATAATTCACCCCTCCACTTT
TRBV25-1	TRBJ1-6	15	.	.	CASRSRSSYNSPLHF	TGTGCCAGCAGATCGAGGAGCTCCTATAATTCACCCCTCCACTTT
TRBV5-5	TRBJ2-7	16	.	.	CASSLVIRASTYEQYF	TGTGCCAGCAGCTTGGTTATCCGGGCTAGTACGTACGAGCAGTACTTC
TRBV29-1	TRBJ2-7	17	.	TRBD2	CSVEALAGTSSSYEQYF	TGCAGCGTTGAAGCCCTGGCGGGGACTAGCAGCTCCTACGAGCAGTACTTC
TRBV4-1	TRBJ2-3	15	many	.	CASSQDKTSTDTQYF	TGCGCCAGCAGCCAAGATAAGACGAGCACAGATACGCAGTATTTT
TRBV7-2	TRBJ1-5	13	many	TRBD1	CASSSDRAQPQHF	TGTGCCAGCAGCTCAGACAGGGCCCAGCCCCAGCATTTT
TRBV30	TRBJ2-1	14	few	.	CACHRDSSYNEQFF	TGTGCCTGCCACCGGGACTCATCCTACAATGAGCAGTTCTTC
TRBV4-2	TRBJ2-2	17	.	TRBD1	CASSLTRDRGYTGELFF	TGTGCCAGCAGCCTCACCCGGGACAGGGGCTACACCGGGGAGCTGTTTTTT
TRBV19	TRBJ1-1	14	.	.	CASSTLQLNTEAFF	TGTGCCAGTAGTACCCTCCAGCTGAACACTGAAGCTTTCTTT
TRBV7-3	TRBJ2-1	13	many	.	CASSLMGAHEQFF	TGTGCCAGCAGCTTAATGGGGGCACATGAGCAGTTCTTC
TRBV12-5	TRBJ1-6	14	many	.	CASGLPLQGSPLHF	TGTGCTAGTGGTTTGCCCCTCCAGGGATCACCCCTCCACTTT
TRBV6-6	TRBJ2-3	12	.	.	CASSTPTDTQYF	TGTGCCAGCAGTACGCCCACAGATACGCAGTATTTT
TRBV19	TRBJ1-1	15	few	.	CASVERAWGSTEAFF	TGTGCCAGTGTCGAGCGCGCTTGGGGATCCACTGAAGCTTTCTTT
TRBV7-9	TRBJ2-6	15	many	.	CASSFSGSGANVLTF	TGTGCCAGCAGCTTTAGTGGCTCTGGGGCCAACGTCCTGACTTTC
TRBV28	TRBJ2-3	16	few	TRBD2	CASSPLAGGTPDTQYF	TGTGCCAGCAGTCCGCTAGCGGGGGGGACGCCCGATACGCAGTATTTT
TRBV7-9	TRBJ2-7	14	many	.	CASSSIFTIPGQTF	TGTGCCAGCAGCTCTATCTTCACCATCCCCGGACAGACCTTC
TRBV7-3	TRBJ1-3	13	many	.	CASSTNSGNTIYF	TGTGCCAGCAGCACGAATTCTGGAAACACCATATATTTT
TRBV7-3	TRBJ1-1	15	many	TRBD1	CASSLQGAPNTEAFF	TGTGCCAGCAGTTTACAGGGGGCCCCGAACACTGAAGCTTTCTTT
TRBV2	TRBJ2-2	16	.	.	CASSSFGGQLTGELFF	TGTGCCAGCAGTTCATTCGGGGGACAGCTCACCGGGGAGCTGTTTTTT
TRBV14	TRBJ1-6	14	many	.	CASSRGWMNSPLHF	TGTGCCAGCAGCCGAGGTTGGATGAATTCACCCCTCCACTTT
TRBV28	TRBJ2-2	17	many	.	CASSLSPVSRGAGELFF	TGTGCCAGCAGTTTAAGCCCCGTCTCCCGGGGAGCCGGGGAGCTGTTTTTT
TRBV2	TRBJ1-4	19	many	.	CASSRPPAFSTAINEKLFF	TGTGCCAGCAGCCGGCCCCCGGCCTTCTCGACAGCTATAAATGAAAAACTGTTTTTT
TRBV5-6	TRBJ1-2	14	.	.	CASMGLLANYGYTF	TGTGCCAGCATGGGCCTGTTGGCTAACTATGGCTACACCTTC
TRBV6-5	TRBJ1-5	13	many	.	CASSRGQEQPQHF	TGTGCCAGCAGTCGGGGGCAAGAACAGCCCCAGCATTTT
TRBV18	TRBJ2-5	14	many	.	CASSPPYREETQYF	TGTGCCAGCTCACCACCGTACAGGGAAGAGACCCAGTACTTC
TRBV11-2	TRBJ1-2	12	.	TRBD1	CATRTGSEGYTF	TGTGCCACCCGGACAGGGTCTGAGGGCTACACCTTC
TRBV2	TRBJ1-4	13	many	.	CANLGSLGEKLFF	TGTGCCAACCTAGGGAGCCTCGGAGAAAAACTGTTTTTT
TRBV5-1	TRBJ2-3	14	.	.	CASSLVESTDTQYF	TGCGCCAGCAGCTTGGTGGAGAGCACAGATACGCAGTATTTT
TRBV20-1	TRBJ2-1	14	.	.	CSAVSESSYNEQFF	TGCAGTGCCGTCAGCGAAAGCTCCTACAATGAGCAGTTCTTC
TRBV7-9	TRBJ2-1	14	many	TRBD1	CASSPIIQGNEQFF	TGTGCCAGCAGCCCAATAATACAGGGGAATGAGCAGTTCTTC
TRBV27	TRBJ2-6	17	.	TRBD2	CASRRTSGGFGANVLTF	TGTGCCAGCAGGAGGACTAGCGGGGGTTTTGGGGCCAACGTCCTGACTTTC
TRBV29-1	TRBJ1-2	12	.	.	CSAQSREGGYTF	TGCAGCGCCCAGTCGCGTGAGGGTGGCTACACCTTC
TRBV4-1	TRBJ2-3	18	few	TRBD2	CASSQDSGGLELADTQYF	TGCGCCAGCAGCCAAGATAGCGGGGGCCTGGAACTAGCAGATACGCAGTATTTT
TRBV20-1	TRBJ2-6	14	once	.	CSATKDSGANVLTF	TGCAGTGCTACCAAGGACTCTGGGGCCAACGTCCTGACTTTC
TRBV20-1	TRBJ2-1	10	once	.	CSAKYHEQFF	TGCAGTGCTAAGTACCATGAGCAGTTCTTC
TRBV2	TRBJ2-3	17	.	TRBD2	CASSITSGTSGADTQYF	TGTGCCAGCAGCATAACTAGCGGGACCTCAGGGGCAGATACGCAGTATTTT
TRBV5-4	TRBJ2-1	16	.	.	CASSHTGLEKLNEQFF	TGTGCCAGCAGCCATACCGGGCTAGAGAAGTTAAATGAGCAGTTCTTC
TRBV4-2	TRBJ1-6	17	.	TRBD1	CASSQESPTGGNSPLHF	TGTGCCAGCAGCCAAGAAAGTCCCACAGGGGGCAATTCACCCCTCCACTTT